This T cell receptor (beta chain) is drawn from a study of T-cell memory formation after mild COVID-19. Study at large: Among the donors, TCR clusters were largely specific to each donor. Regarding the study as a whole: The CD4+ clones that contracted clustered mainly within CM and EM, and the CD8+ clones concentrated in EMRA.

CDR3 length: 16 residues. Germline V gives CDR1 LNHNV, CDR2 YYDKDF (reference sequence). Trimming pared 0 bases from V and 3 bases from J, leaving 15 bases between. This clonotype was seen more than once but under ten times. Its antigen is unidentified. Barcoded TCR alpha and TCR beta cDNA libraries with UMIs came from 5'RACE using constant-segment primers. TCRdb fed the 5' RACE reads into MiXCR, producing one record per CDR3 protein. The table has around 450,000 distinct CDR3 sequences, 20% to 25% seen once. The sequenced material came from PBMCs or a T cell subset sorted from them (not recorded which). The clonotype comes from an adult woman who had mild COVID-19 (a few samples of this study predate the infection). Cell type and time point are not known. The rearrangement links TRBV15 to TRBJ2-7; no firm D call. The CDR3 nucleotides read TGTGCCACCAGCAGAGAAAAACAGTTAGCCTTCTACGAGCAGTACTTC. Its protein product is CATSREKQLAFYEQYF. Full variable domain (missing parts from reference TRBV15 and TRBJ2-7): DAMVIQNPRYQVTQFGKPVTLSCSQTLNHNVMYWYQQKSSQAPKLLFHYYDKDFNNEADTPDNFQSRRPNTSFCFLDIRSPGLGDTAMYLCATSREKQLAFYEQYFGPGTRLTVT.